One and the same sample provided the 2 T cell receptor beta chains below, sequenced in a study of blood T cells in healthy people across ages. Sample-barcoded 5' priming and a J-beta primer mix drove a second PCR of about 6 to 12 cycles. TCRdb re-called the 5' RACE reads with MiXCR, one entry per CDR3 protein. The table shows over a million distinct CDR3 sequences, with 42% occurring only once. Sequencing was done on a sample of blood. The receptors were sampled from a woman younger than 35 in good health.

The chain combines TRBV12-3 or TRBV12-4 with TRBJ1-5; 7 bases line up with TRBD1. CDR3 length: 17 residues. With V trimmed by 3 bases and J by 4 bases, 12 bases remained unmatched. In DNA, the CDR3 is TGTGCCAGCAGTTTTGCGGGGAGGACAGGCTTGAATCAGCCCCAGCATTTT. Translated, it gives CASSFAGRTGLNQPQHF.

This clonotype was detected many times. The chain has TRBV15 and TRBJ2-3; the D gene is possibly TRBD2 (7 bases). Germline assignment: CDR1 LNHNV and CDR2 YYDKDF (reference sequence). This CDR3 has 16 amino acids. Trimming cost V 0 bases and J 7 bases, with 17 bases left between them. This CDR3 is CATSRDGGATGNTQYF. CDR3 sequence (DNA): TGTGCCACCAGCAGAGATGGGGGGGCGACGGGAAATACGCAGTATTTT. The full variable domain, rest sourced from reference TRBV15 and TRBJ2-3, is DAMVIQNPRYQVTQFGKPVTLSCSQTLNHNVMYWYQQKSSQAPKLLFHYYDKDFNNEADTPDNFQSRRPNTSFCFLDIRSPGLGDTAMYLCATSRDGGATGNTQYFGPGTRLTVL.